A single sample is the source of the 8 T cell receptor beta chains below, sequenced in a study of blood T cell repertoires in COVID-19. The repertoire was sequenced with immunoSEQ multiplex PCR; TCRdb's copy has only in-frame clones and lacks some. The sample carries approximately 61,000 clones, roughly 80% recorded once. Sequencing used peripheral blood. All receptors come from a woman aged 65 to 85 with acute or convalescent COVID-19.

This clone has more than one count but fewer than ten. The genes are TRBV7-3 and TRBJ1-5, with a tentative D call TRBD1 (6 bases). This CDR3 comprises 17 residues. The germline V and J ends were trimmed by 3 bases and 4 bases, with 19 bases remaining between them. The germline gives CDR1 SGHTA, CDR2 FQGTGA. CDR3 protein: CASSFTPLQGRNQPQHF. CDR3 nucleotides: TGTGCCAGCAGCTTTACCCCTCTACAGGGTCGGAATCAGCCCCAGCATTTT.

A remark on this clone: The likely explanation is a read error, given a far larger clone one base away. The chain links TRBV5-5 to TRBJ1-2, with D tentatively TRBD1 (5 bases). Per germline, CDR1 SGHKS and CDR2 YYEKEE (reference sequence). The CDR3 sequence is 12 residues long. V was cut by 7 bases and J by 8 bases, with 15 bases left in between. The CDR3 nucleotides are TGTGCCAGCGGGGCAGCCCTGGGGGGCTACACCTTC. It encodes CASGAALGGYTF.

The chain is built from TRBV6-5 and TRBJ1-2; TRBD1 matches at 7 bases. Losses at the gene ends were 0 bases for V and 3 bases for J; bases not matched to a gene: 4. CDR1 and CDR2 (germline): MNHEY, SVGAGI. The CDR3 totals 15 residues. This CDR3 reads CASSYSQGEDYGYTF. In DNA form, the CDR3 reads TGTGCCAGCAGTTACTCTCAGGGGGAAGACTATGGCTACACCTTC.

The sample holds a few counts of this clone. The rearrangement joins TRBV4-3 to TRBJ2-7; TRBD1 is a possible D gene (7 bases). The CDR3 spans 16 residues. V dropped 0 bases and J dropped 0 bases, with 12 bases sitting between them. The germline gives CDR1 LGHNA, CDR2 YSLEER. The CDR3 DNA reads as TGCGCCAGCAGCCAAGACAGGGGGGCCAGCTCCTACGAGCAGTACTTC. Translation gives CASSQDRGASSYEQYF.

The gene calls are TRBV6-5 and TRBJ1-1; D is possibly TRBD1 (5 bases). The CDR3 spans 13 residues. Trimming shortened V by 7 bases and J by 4 bases, and 13 bases separated the two germline ends. Germline CDR1 and CDR2: MNHEY and SVGAGI. CDR3 protein: CASMFREGTEAFF. The CDR3 region has the DNA TGTGCCAGCATGTTCAGGGAAGGCACTGAAGCTTTCTTT.

V usage is TRBV2 and J usage is TRBJ2-6, with TRBD2 identical over 8 bases. The ends lost 7 bases at V and 1 base at J; junction bases unmatched: 6. CDR1 is SNHLY, CDR2 FYNNEI, per germline. This CDR3 spans 16 amino acids. CDR3 residues: CASTAGLGSGANVLTF. For the CDR3, the DNA is TGTGCCAGCACCGCGGGACTAGGGTCTGGGGCCAACGTCCTGACTTTC. The full variable domain, its missing parts supplied by reference TRBV2 and TRBJ2-6, is EPEVTQTPSHQVTQMGQEVILRCVPISNHLYFYWYRQILGQKVEFLVSFYNNEISEKSEIFDDQFSVERPDGSNFTLKIRSTKLEDSAMYFCASTAGLGSGANVLTFGAGSRLTVL.

V is TRBV5-1 and J is TRBJ1-1; possible D gene TRBD1, 5 bases. CDR3 size: 14 residues. Germline values: CDR1 SGHRS, CDR2 YFSETQ. Trimming took 4 bases from V and 3 from J, leaving 13 bases between them. This chain's CDR3 is CASSATTRDTEAFF. CDR3 DNA: TGCGCCAGCAGCGCCACTACCAGGGACACTGAAGCTTTCTTT.

This rearrangement joins TRBV4-2 to TRBJ2-5; 7 nucleotides agree with TRBD2. J was trimmed by 4 bases and V by 0 bases; bases with no gene match: 14. This CDR3 has 18 residues. The germline V gene encodes CDR1 LGHNA and CDR2 YNFKEQ. Here the CDR3 reads CASSQDRLAASYVETQYF. The CDR3 DNA follows: TGTGCCAGCAGCCAAGATCGGCTAGCGGCGTCGTACGTAGAGACCCAGTACTTC.